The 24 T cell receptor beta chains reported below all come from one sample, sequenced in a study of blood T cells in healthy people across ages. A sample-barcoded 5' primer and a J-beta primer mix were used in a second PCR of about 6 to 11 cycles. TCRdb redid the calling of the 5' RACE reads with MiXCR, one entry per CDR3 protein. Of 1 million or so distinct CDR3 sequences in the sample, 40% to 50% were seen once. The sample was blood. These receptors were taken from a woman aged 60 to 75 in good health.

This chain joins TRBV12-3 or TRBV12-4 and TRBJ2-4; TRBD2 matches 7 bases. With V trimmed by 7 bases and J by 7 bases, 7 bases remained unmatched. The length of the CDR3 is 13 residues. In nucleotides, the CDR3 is TGTGCCAGCATCCTAGGAGCGGGGAACATTCAGTACTTC. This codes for CASILGAGNIQYF.

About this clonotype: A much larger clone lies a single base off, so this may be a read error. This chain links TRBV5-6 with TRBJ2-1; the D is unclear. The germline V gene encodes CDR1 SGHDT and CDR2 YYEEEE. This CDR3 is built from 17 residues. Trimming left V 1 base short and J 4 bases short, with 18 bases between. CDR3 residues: CASSLRPTRTVYNEQFF. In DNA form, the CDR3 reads TGTGCCAGCAGCTTGAGGCCAACGAGGACCGTTTACAATGAGCAGTTCTTC. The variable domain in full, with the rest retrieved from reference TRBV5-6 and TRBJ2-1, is DAGVTQSPTHLIKTRGQQVTLRCSPKSGHDTVSWYQQALGQGPQFIFQYYEEEERQRGNFPDRFSGHQFPNYSSELNVNALLLGDSALYLCASSLRPTRTVYNEQFFGPGTRLTVL.

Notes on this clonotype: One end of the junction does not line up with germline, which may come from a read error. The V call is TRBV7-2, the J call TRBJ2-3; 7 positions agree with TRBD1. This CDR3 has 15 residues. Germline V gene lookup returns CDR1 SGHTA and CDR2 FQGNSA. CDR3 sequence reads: CASGLGQDLTDTQYF. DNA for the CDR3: TGTGCCAGCGGCTTAGGACAGGACCTCACAGATACGCAGTATTTT.

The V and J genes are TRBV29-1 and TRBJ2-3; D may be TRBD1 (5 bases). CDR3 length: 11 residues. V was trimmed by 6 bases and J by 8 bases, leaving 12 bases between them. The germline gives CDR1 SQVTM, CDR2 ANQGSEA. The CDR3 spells CSVHQGGTQYF. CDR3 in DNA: TGCAGCGTACACCAGGGTGGTACGCAGTATTTT.

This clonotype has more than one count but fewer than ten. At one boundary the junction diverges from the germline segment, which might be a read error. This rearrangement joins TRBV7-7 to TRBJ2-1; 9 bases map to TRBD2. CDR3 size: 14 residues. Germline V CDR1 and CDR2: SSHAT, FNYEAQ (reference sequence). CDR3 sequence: CASSVAGEGNEQFF. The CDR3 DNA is TGTGCCAGCAGCGTAGCGGGAGAAGGCAATGAGCAGTTCTTC.

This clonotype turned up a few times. CDR3 in DNA: TGTGCCAGCAGCCCTGGACAGGGGGACAGGACAGATACGCAGTATTTT. It is translated as CASSPGQGDRTDTQYF. The V call is TRBV7-9, the J call TRBJ2-3; 10 positions agree with TRBD1. V gave up 5 bases and J gave up 3 bases; unmatched junction bases: 8. Germline V CDR1 and CDR2: SEHNR, FQNEAQ (reference sequence). This CDR3 comprises 16 residues.

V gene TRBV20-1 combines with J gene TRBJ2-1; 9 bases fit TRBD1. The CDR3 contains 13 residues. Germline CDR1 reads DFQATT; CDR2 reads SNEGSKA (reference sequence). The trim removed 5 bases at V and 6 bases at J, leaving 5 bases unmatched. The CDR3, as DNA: TGCAGTGCTCCCGGGACAGGGAGCAATGAGCAGTTCTTC. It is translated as CSAPGTGSNEQFF.

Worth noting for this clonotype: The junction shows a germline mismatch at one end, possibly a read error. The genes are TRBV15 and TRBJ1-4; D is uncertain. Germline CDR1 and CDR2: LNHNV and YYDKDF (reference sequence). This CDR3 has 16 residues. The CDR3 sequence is CATGRDPKSTNEKLFF. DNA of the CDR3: TGTGCCACCGGCAGAGATCCGAAATCAACTAATGAAAAACTGTTTTTT.

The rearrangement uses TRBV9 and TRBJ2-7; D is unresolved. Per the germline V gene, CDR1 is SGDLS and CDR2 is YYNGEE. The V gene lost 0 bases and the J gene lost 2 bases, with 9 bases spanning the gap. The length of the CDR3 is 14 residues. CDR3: CASSVGRIPYEQYF. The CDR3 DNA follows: TGTGCCAGCAGCGTAGGTAGGATCCCCTACGAGCAGTACTTC. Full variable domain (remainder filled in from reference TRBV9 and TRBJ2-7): DSGVTQTPKHLITATGQRVTLRCSPRSGDLSVYWYQQSLDQGLQFLIQYYNGEERAKGNILERFSAQQFPDLHSELNLSSLELGDSALYFCASSVGRIPYEQYFGPGTRLTVT.

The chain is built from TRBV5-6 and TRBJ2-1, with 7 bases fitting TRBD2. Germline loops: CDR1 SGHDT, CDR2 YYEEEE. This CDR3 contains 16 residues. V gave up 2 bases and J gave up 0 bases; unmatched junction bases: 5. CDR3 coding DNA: TGTGCCAGCAGCTTAGAGCGGGACTCCTCCTACAATGAGCAGTTCTTC. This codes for CASSLERDSSYNEQFF.

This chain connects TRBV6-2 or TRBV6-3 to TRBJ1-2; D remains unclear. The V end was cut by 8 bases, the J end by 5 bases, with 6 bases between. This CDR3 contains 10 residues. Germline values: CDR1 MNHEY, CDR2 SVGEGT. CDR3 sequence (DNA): TGTGCCAGCGGCCGGTATGGCTACACCTTC. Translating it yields CASGRYGYTF.

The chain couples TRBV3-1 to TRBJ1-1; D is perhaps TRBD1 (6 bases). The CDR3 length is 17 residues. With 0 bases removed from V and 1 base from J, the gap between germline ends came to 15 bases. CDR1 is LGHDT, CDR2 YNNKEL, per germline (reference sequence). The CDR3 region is CASSQDRTAVRNTEAFF. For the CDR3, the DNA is TGTGCCAGCAGCCAAGATCGGACAGCCGTACGGAACACTGAAGCTTTCTTT. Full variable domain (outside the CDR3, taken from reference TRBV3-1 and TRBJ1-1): DTAVSQTPKYLVTQMGNDKSIKCEQNLGHDTMYWYKQDSKKFLKIMFSYNNKELIINETVPNRFSPKSPDKAHLNLHINSLELGDSAVYFCASSQDRTAVRNTEAFFGQGTRLTVV.

CDR3 residues: CASSTRRTSGAYNEQFF. CDR3 in DNA: TGCGCCAGCAGCACCCGCCGGACTAGCGGGGCCTACAATGAGCAGTTCTTC. The V gene is TRBV5-1, the J gene TRBJ2-1; 12 nucleotides align to TRBD2. J was trimmed by 2 bases and V by 4 bases; bases with no gene match: 7. CDR1 is SGHRS, CDR2 YFSETQ, per germline. CDR3 length: 17 amino acids.

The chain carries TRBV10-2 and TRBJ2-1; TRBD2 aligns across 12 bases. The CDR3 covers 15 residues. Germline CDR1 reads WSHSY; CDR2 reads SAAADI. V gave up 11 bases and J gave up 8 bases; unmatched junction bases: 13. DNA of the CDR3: TGCGCCGGGGGCCCCGGACTAGCGGGAAGTGATGAGCAGTTCTTC. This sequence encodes CAGGPGLAGSDEQFF.

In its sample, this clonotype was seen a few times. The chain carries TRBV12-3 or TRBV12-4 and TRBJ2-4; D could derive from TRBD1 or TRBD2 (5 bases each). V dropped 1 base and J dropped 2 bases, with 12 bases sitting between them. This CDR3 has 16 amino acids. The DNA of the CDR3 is TGTGCCAGCAGTTTAGGGTTCCGGGGCTCCAAAAACATTCAGTACTTC. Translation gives CASSLGFRGSKNIQYF.

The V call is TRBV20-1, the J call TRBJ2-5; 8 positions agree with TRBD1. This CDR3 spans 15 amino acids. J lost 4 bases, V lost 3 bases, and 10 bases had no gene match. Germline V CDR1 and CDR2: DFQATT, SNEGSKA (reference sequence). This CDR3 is CSASAADRAGETQYF. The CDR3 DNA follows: TGCAGTGCTAGCGCGGCGGACAGGGCAGGAGAGACCCAGTACTTC.

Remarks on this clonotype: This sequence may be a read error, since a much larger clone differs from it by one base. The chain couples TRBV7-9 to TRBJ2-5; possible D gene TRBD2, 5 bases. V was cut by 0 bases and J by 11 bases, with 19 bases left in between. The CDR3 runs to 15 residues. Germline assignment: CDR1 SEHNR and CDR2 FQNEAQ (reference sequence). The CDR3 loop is CASSLAEVRRDSQYF. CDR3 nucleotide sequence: TGTGCCAGCAGCTTAGCGGAGGTTCGTCGAGATTCTCAGTACTTC.

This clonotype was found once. Here the CDR3 DNA reads TGTGCCAGCAGCTTAGAGGGGACAGGGCGGGAGCTTTACAATGAGCAGTACTTC. Protein: CASSLEGTGRELYNEQYF. This chain joins TRBV7-2 and TRBJ2-1; 9 bases are a match to TRBD1. The J call is in doubt because the DNA end fits TRBJ2-7 better. The CDR3 has 18 amino acids. The germline V gene has CDR1 SGHTA and CDR2 FQGNSA.

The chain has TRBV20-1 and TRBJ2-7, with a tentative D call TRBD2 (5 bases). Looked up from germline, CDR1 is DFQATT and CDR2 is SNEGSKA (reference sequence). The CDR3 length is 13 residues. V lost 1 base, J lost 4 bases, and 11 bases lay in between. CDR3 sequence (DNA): TGCAGTGCTAGAGGGGTTCGGGAATACGAGCAGTACTTC. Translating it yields CSARGVREYEQYF.

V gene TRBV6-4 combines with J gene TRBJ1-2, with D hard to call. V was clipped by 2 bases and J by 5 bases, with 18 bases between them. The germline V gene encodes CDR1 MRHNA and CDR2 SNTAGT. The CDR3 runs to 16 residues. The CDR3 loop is CASSDTGSAGGYGYTF. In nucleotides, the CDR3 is TGTGCCAGCAGTGACACGGGGTCCGCCGGAGGGTATGGCTACACCTTC.

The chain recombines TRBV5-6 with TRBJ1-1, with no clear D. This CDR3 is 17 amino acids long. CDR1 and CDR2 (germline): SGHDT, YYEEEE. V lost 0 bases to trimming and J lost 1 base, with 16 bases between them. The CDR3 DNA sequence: TGTGCCAGCAGCTTGGCTAGCGGCGCGAGGCAGAACACTGAAGCTTTCTTT. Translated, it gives CASSLASGARQNTEAFF.

The CDR3 region is CATREDRENQPQHF. CDR3 DNA: TGTGCCACCAGGGAGGACAGGGAGAATCAGCCCCAGCATTTT. The chain recombines TRBV10-3 with TRBJ1-5; TRBD1 matches at 8 bases. V lost 10 bases to trimming and J lost 4 bases; unmatched junction nucleotides: 9. This CDR3 has 14 amino acids. The germline gives CDR1 ENHRY, CDR2 SYGVKD.

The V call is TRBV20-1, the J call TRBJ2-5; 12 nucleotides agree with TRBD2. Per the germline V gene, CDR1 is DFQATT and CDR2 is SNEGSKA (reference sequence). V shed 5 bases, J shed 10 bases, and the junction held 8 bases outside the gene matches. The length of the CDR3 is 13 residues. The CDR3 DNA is TGCAGTGCTTGGACTAGCGGGAAGGGGATCCAGTACTTC. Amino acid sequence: CSAWTSGKGIQYF.

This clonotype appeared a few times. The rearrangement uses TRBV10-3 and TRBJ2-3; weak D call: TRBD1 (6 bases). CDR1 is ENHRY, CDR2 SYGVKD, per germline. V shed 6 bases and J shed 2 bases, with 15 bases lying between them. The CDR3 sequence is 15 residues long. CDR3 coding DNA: TGTGCCATCAGCTATGACAGGCTACCCACAGATACGCAGTATTTT. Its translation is CAISYDRLPTDTQYF.